These 17 T cell receptor beta chains were all obtained from the same sample, sequenced in a study of tumor-infiltrating lymphocytes in primary liver carcinoma. Blood RNA came from unsorted whole blood; germline DNA was also extracted. Using a constant-region primer together with ProtoScript II reverse transcriptase, TCR beta cDNA was made from 500 ng of total RNA. Slightly modified ARM-PCR with three nested multiplex PCR rounds yielded TCR beta libraries. For approximately 9 cycles apiece, the opening two PCR rounds ran with TRBV1-TRBV30 forward primers and a C-beta reverse primer. In TCRdb, the multiplex PCR reads were re-called with MiXCR into one record per CDR3 protein. Among 300,000 to 350,000 distinct CDR3 sequences listed, approximately 64% were seen once. The sequenced material came from peripheral blood. The source is a man aged 40-49 years with primary liver carcinoma and hepatitis B virus infection.

J is TRBJ2-7 and V is TRBV28; the D gene is possibly TRBD1 (6 bases). This CDR3 spans 15 amino acids. The V gene's germline CDR1 is MDHEN and CDR2 SYDVKM. Trimming cost V 9 bases and J 6 bases, with 24 bases left between them. CDR3 residues: CASSPRQAYPIEQYF. In DNA, the CDR3 is TGTGCCAGTAGTCCAAGACAGGCGTACCCCATCGAGCAGTACTTC.

Of note for this clonotype: The missing conserved phenylalanine or tryptophan at the end of this CDR3 makes a read error likely. The chain uses TRBV11-2 and TRBJ2-7; D unclear. The length of the CDR3 is 13 residues. Germline assignment: CDR1 SGHAT and CDR2 FQNNGV. The CDR3 bases are TGTACCAGCAGCCCTCAGGCTAATTACGAGCAGTACATC. The encoded protein is CTSSPQANYEQYI.

Details on this clonotype: Compared with germline, one end of the junction differs, possibly owing to a read error. The chain recombines TRBV4-2 with TRBJ2-7, with D perhaps given as TRBD1 or TRBD2 (5 bases each). Germline V lookup: CDR1 LGHNA, CDR2 YNFKEQ. The CDR3 is 17 amino acids. The CDR3 loop is CASSRNWVGDSSYEQYF. CDR3 DNA sequence: TGTGCTAGCAGCAGGAACTGGGTGGGAGACAGCTCCTACGAGCAGTACTTC.

Notes on this clonotype: A read error may account for a junction end that differs from germline. The CDR3 DNA is TGTGCCAGCAGCCTCCGGACTAGCGGGATTGGGAAGCTGTTCTTT. This gives the protein CASSLRTSGIGKLFF. V is TRBV11-1 and J is TRBJ2-2; 12 nucleotides agree with TRBD2. The CDR3 sequence is 15 residues long. Germline V gene sequence: CDR1 SGHAT, CDR2 FQDESV (reference sequence).

Notes on this clonotype: With a much larger clone just one base away, this may be a read error. J is TRBJ2-1 and V is TRBV4-1; unclear D gene. This CDR3 comprises 14 residues. Germline lookup yields CDR1 MGHRA and CDR2 YSYEKL. CDR3 loop: CASSLLPAIHDQFF. DNA of the CDR3: TGCGCCAGCAGCCTCCTTCCCGCTATCCATGATCAGTTCTTC.

This clonotype was seen repeatedly, ten times or more. The rearrangement joins TRBV12-3 or TRBV12-4 to TRBJ2-3, with 8 nucleotides matching TRBD1. V was clipped by 6 bases and J by 10 bases; unmatched bases: 12. The CDR3 consists of 14 residues. CDR3 protein: CASRVGQGTRSQYF. The CDR3 coding sequence is TGTGCCAGCAGGGTTGGACAGGGAACTCGATCGCAGTATTTT.

This clonotype was picked up many times. The V call is TRBV11-2, the J call TRBJ2-1; no reliable D call. V was trimmed by 5 bases and J by 10 bases, leaving 18 bases between them. CDR1 and CDR2 (germline): SGHAT, FQNNGV. The CDR3 runs to 14 residues. CDR3 nucleotides: TGTGCCAGCAGCCCTACGGATGGGTTGGGCGAGCAGTTCTTC. Translating it yields CASSPTDGLGEQFF.

This clonotype was recorded at least ten times. V gene TRBV29-1 combines with J gene TRBJ1-1; a weak D match, TRBD1 (5 bases). In germline, CDR1 is SQVTM, CDR2 ANQGSEA. The CDR3 is 12 residues long. V lost 7 bases and J lost 2, with 11 bases in between. This chain's CDR3 is CSGRQTNTEAFF. The CDR3, as DNA: TGCAGCGGAAGACAGACCAACACTGAAGCTTTCTTT.

The sample holds many counts of this clonotype. A read error may produce the germline difference seen at one junction end. The V gene is TRBV6-5, the J gene TRBJ2-1, with D unclear. Germline V CDR1 and CDR2: MNHEY, SVGAGI. The CDR3 sequence is 15 residues long. CDR3 nucleotides: TGTGCCAGCAGTTACATGGGAAGCTCCTACAACGAGCAGTTCTTC. Encoded protein: CASSYMGSSYNEQFF.

The V and J genes are TRBV11-2 and TRBJ2-5; tentative D call: TRBD1 (6 bases). The CDR3 sequence is 13 residues long. The V gene lost 9 bases and the J gene lost 2 bases, with 13 bases spanning the gap. CDR1 is SGHAT, CDR2 FQNNGV, per germline. This CDR3 reads CARSPGQQETQYF. The DNA for the CDR3 is TGTGCCAGAAGCCCAGGACAGCAAGAGACCCAGTACTTC.

This clonotype was recorded at least ten times. The CDR3 here is CASSQVGGANVLTF. DNA of the CDR3: TGTGCCAGCAGCCAAGTAGGTGGGGCCAACGTCCTGACTTTC. This chain connects TRBV14 to TRBJ2-6, with D unclear. Trimming removed 1 base from V and 3 bases from J, with 4 bases in between. CDR3 size: 14 residues. Germline-derived CDR1 and CDR2 are SGHDN and FVKESK.

This clonotype was observed at least ten times. The chain recombines TRBV5-5 with TRBJ2-1; 7 nucleotides line up with TRBD2. In germline, CDR1 is SGHKS, CDR2 YYEKEE (reference sequence). The CDR3 covers 15 residues. Trimming removed 0 bases from V and 5 bases from J; junction bases left unmatched: 5. The CDR3 is CASSLDGAGDNEQFF. The DNA for the CDR3 is TGTGCCAGCAGCTTGGATGGGGCGGGAGACAATGAGCAGTTCTTC.

This clonotype was seen more than once but under ten times. This may stem from a read error, because a much larger clone lies one nucleotide away. This chain joins TRBV29-1 and TRBJ2-7, with TRBD2 identical over 9 bases. CDR1 and CDR2 from the germline V gene are SQVTM and ANQGSEA. There are 15 residues in the CDR3. V was clipped by 2 bases and J by 7 bases; unmatched bases: 12. The CDR3 nucleotides read TGCAGCGTTGAACGACTAGCGGTATCTGGTGGAGAGCAGTACTTC. Protein: CSVERLAVSGGEQYF.

This sequence joins TRBV6-2 or TRBV6-3 and TRBJ1-1; possibly TRBD1 for D (6 bases). Germline V gives CDR1 MNHEY, CDR2 SVGEGT. The CDR3 loop spans 17 amino acids. Trimming took off 6 bases at V and 2 bases at J, with 22 bases between the two ends. This chain's CDR3 is CASSPAQGIGGNTEAFF. The CDR3 DNA reads as TGTGCCAGCAGCCCTGCACAGGGCATCGGGGGAAACACTGAAGCTTTCTTT.

For this clonotype: The junction does not match germline at one end; this may be a read error. The J gene is TRBJ1-5, the V gene TRBV6-6; no firm D call. Germline loops: CDR1 MNHNY, CDR2 SVGAGI (reference sequence). The CDR3 is 12 residues long. In DNA, the CDR3 is TGTGCCAGCAGAGATGGCAATCAGCCCCAGCACTTT. Residues: CASRDGNQPQHF.

A note on this clonotype: This may be a read error, as it is one base from a much larger clone. The chain carries TRBV6-5 and TRBJ2-2; TRBD2 is a possible D gene (5 bases). V dropped 6 bases and J dropped 1 base, with 12 bases sitting between them. CDR3 length: 15 residues. Germline loops: CDR1 MNHEY, CDR2 SVGAGI. CDR3 sequence (DNA): TGTGCCAGCAGAATTAGCGCGATGAACACCGGGGAGCTGTTTTTT. Encoded protein: CASRISAMNTGELFF.

There are a few counts of this clonotype. This chain uses TRBV11-2 with TRBJ2-1; D perhaps matches TRBD2 (6 bases). In germline, CDR1 is SGHAT, CDR2 FQNNGV. V was pared by 1 base and J by 3 bases, with 10 bases between. The CDR3 contains 15 residues. The chain's CDR3 is CASSLAGVGYNEQFF. The CDR3 DNA sequence: TGTGCCAGCAGCTTAGCGGGAGTGGGCTACAATGAGCAGTTCTTC.